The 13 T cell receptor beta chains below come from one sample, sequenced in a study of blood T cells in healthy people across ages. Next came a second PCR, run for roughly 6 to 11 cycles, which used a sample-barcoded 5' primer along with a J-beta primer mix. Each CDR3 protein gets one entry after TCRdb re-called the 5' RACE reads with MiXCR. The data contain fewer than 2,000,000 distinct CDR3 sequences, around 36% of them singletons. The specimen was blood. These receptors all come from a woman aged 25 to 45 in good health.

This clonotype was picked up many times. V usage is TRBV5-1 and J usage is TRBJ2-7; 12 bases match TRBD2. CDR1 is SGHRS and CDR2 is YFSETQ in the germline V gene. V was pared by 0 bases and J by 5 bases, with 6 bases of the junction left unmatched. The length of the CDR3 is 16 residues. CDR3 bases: TGCGCCAGCAGCTTGGTCTGGACTAGCGGGAACGACGAGCAGTACTTC. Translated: CASSLVWTSGNDEQYF.

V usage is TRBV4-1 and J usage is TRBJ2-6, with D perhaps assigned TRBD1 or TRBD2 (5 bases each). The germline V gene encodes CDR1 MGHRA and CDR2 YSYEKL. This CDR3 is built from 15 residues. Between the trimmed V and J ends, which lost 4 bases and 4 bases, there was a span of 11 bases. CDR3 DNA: TGCGCCAGCAGCCTAAGGGACCTCGGGGCCAACGTCCTGACTTTC. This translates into CASSLRDLGANVLTF.

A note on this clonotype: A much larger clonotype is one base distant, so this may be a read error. CDR3 coding DNA: TGCGCCAGCAGAGTGACAGGGGGCTACGAGCAGTACTTC. This encodes CASRVTGGYEQYF. The gene calls are TRBV5-1 and TRBJ2-7; 9 nucleotides align to TRBD1. The ends lost 5 bases at V and 3 bases at J; junction bases unmatched: 3. Per germline, CDR1 SGHRS and CDR2 YFSETQ. The CDR3 sequence is 13 residues long.

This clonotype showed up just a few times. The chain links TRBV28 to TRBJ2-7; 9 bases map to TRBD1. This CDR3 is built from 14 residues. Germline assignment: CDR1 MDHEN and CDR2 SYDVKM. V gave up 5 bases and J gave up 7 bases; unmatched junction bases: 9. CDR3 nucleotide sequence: TGTGCCAGCAGTCCCTCCGGGACAGGGTCAGAGCAGTACTTC. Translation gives CASSPSGTGSEQYF.

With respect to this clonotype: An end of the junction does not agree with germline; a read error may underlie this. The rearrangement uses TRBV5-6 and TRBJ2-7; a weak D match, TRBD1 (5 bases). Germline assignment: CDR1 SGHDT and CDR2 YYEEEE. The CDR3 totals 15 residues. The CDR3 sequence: CAGSLVRQDTYEQYF. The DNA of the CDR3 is TGTGCCGGCAGCTTGGTACGGCAGGACACCTACGAGCAGTACTTC.

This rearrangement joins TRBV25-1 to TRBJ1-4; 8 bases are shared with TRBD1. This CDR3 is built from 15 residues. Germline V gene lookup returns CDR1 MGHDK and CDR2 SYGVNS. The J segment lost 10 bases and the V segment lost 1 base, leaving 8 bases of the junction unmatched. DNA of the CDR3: TGTGCCAGCAGTGAATCCGAGACAGGGGTCCGAAAACTGTTTTTT. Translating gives CASSESETGVRKLFF. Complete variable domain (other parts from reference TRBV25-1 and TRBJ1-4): EADIYQTPRYLVIGTGKKITLECSQTMGHDKMYWYQQDPGMELHLIHYSYGVNSTEKGDLSSESTVSRIRTEHFPLTLESARPSHTSQYLCASSESETGVRKLFFGSGTQLSVL.

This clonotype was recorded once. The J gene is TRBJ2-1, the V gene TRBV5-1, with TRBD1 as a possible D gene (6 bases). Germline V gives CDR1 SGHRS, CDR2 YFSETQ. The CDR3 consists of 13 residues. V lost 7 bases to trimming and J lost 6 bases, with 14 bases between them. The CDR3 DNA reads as TGCGCCAGCGGGGACAAGAACTTCAATGAGCAGTTCTTC. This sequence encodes CASGDKNFNEQFF.

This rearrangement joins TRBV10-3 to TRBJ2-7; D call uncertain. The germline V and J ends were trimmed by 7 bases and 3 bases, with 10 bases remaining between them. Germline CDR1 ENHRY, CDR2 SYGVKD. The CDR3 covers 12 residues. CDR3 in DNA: TGTGCCATCAAGAAGGGTGACTACGAGCAGTACTTC. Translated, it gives CAIKKGDYEQYF.

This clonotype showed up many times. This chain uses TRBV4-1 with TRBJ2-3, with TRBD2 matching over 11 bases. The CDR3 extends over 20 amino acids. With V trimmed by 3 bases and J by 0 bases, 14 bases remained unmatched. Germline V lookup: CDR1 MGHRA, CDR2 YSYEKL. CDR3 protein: CASSHDRLAGTQLSTDTQYF. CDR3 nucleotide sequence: TGCGCCAGCAGCCATGACAGACTAGCGGGGACCCAGCTGAGCACAGATACGCAGTATTTT.

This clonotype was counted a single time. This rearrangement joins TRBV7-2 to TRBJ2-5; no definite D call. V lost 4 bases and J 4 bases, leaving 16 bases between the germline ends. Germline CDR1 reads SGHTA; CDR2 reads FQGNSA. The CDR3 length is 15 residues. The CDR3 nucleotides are TGTGCCAGCAGCTCGCGACATATCAGGTCAGAGACCCAGTACTTC. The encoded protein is CASSSRHIRSETQYF. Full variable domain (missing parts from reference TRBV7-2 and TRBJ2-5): GAGVSQSPSNKVTEKGKDVELRCDPISGHTALYWYRQSLGQGLEFLIYFQGNSAPDKSGLPSDRFSAERTGGSVSTLTIQRTQQEDSAVYLCASSSRHIRSETQYFGPGTRLLVL.

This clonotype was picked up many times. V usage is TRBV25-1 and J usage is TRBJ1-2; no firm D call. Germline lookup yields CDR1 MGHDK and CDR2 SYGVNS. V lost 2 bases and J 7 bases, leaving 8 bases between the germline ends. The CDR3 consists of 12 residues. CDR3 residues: CASSERVGGYTF. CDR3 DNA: TGTGCCAGCAGTGAACGGGTTGGTGGCTACACCTTC.

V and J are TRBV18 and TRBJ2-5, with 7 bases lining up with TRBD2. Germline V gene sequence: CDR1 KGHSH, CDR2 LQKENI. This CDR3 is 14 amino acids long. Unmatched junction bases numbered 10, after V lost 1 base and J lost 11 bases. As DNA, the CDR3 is TGTGCCAGCTCACCACAGGGAGGGTTGGGGGGGCAGTACTTC. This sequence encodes CASSPQGGLGGQYF.

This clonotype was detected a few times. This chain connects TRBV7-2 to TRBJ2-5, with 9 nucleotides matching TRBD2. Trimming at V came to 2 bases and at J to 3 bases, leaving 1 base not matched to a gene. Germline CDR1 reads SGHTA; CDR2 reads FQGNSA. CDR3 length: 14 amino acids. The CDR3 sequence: CASSLSGRKETQYF. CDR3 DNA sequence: TGTGCCAGCAGCTTAAGCGGGAGGAAAGAGACCCAGTACTTC.